Each of the 6 T cell receptor beta chains below was sequenced from the same sample in a study of T cell responses to AZD1222 COVID-19 vaccine. TCRdb's copy holds only in-frame clones and misses some; the assay was immunoSEQ multiplex PCR. The sample carries 150,000 to 200,000 clones, 92% recorded once. This specimen consisted of peripheral blood, obtained 28 days after the second AZD1222 dose. Source of these receptors: an adult who received the AZD1222 COVID-19 vaccine.

The V gene is TRBV18, the J gene TRBJ2-1, with 10 bases identical to TRBD1. V trimming: 8 bases; J trimming: 6 bases; junction bases outside the gene matches: 7. The CDR3 runs to 14 residues. Germline V gives CDR1 KGHSH, CDR2 LQKENI. The CDR3 nucleotides are TGTGCCAGCACCCCGGGACAGGGGAGCAATGAGCAGTTCTTC. Its protein is CASTPGQGSNEQFF.

The chain has TRBV11-2 and TRBJ2-1, with D perhaps matching TRBD1 or TRBD2 (8 bases each). The CDR3 has 15 amino acids. V was pared by 4 bases and J by 15 bases, with 25 bases between. Germline V lookup: CDR1 SGHAT, CDR2 FQNNGV. CDR3 sequence reads: CASSSPGGVGREVFF. The CDR3 region has the DNA TGTGCCAGCAGCTCCCCAGGGGGCGTAGGGCGGGAGGTGTTCTTC.

The V and J genes are TRBV4-2 and TRBJ1-5; a weak D match, TRBD1 (5 bases). The CDR3 runs to 17 residues. CDR1 is LGHNA and CDR2 is YNFKEQ in the germline V gene. Trimming left V 0 bases short and J 2 bases short, with 14 bases between. The CDR3 sequence is CASSQEWGQGGNQPQHF. For the CDR3, the DNA is TGTGCCAGCAGCCAAGAATGGGGTCAGGGAGGCAATCAGCCCCAGCATTTT.

The CDR3 region has the DNA TGTGCCAGTTCACAGGGGGCTGGGAGCACAGATACGCAGTATTTT. This encodes CASSQGAGSTDTQYF. This chain uses TRBV19 with TRBJ2-3, with TRBD1 identical over 9 bases. Germline loops: CDR1 LNHDA, CDR2 SQIVND (reference sequence). The CDR3 totals 15 residues. The J segment lost 0 bases and the V segment lost 8 bases, leaving 6 bases of the junction unmatched.

The chain carries TRBV7-8 and TRBJ1-1; 9 bases are shared with TRBD1. CDR3 length: 15 residues. V lost 5 bases, J lost 4 bases, and 8 bases stayed unmatched. The germline V gene has CDR1 SGHVS and CDR2 FQNEAQ. This CDR3 is CASSRDRAGGTEAFF. The CDR3 DNA follows: TGTGCCAGCAGCAGGGACAGGGCCGGAGGCACTGAAGCTTTCTTT.

The chain has TRBV29-1 and TRBJ2-7, with D maybe TRBD1 (5 bases). Germline V gene data show CDR1 as SQVTM and CDR2 as ANQGSEA. CDR3 length: 13 amino acids. Trimming pared 0 bases from V and 2 bases from J, leaving 8 bases between. CDR3 amino acids: CSVEEKGTYEQYF. The CDR3 nucleotides read TGCAGCGTTGAAGAAAAGGGGACCTACGAGCAGTACTTC.